This is a list of T cell receptor beta chains from one sample in a study of regulatory T cells in long-lasting Graves disease. TCRdb ran MiXCR on the multiplex PCR reads and lists one entry per CDR3 protein. The sample has about 540,000 distinct CDR3 sequences; approximately 15% are singletons. In addition, the sample was reused for a study of T cells in Graves' hyperthyroidism and ophthalmopathy.

The material was peripheral blood mononuclear cells (PBMCs), obtained at new diagnosis, from a patient treated with antithyroid drugs. The receptors stem from a man aged 30 to 45 with Graves disease. CDR3s include the opening cysteine and the closing phenylalanine or tryptophan. The D gene is left open where the match is weak. Clone size, where shown, is once, few, many, or a class for clones that have expanded.

j_gene: TRBJ1-2
abundance: NA
d_gene: TRBD1
v_gene: TRBV9
CDR3aa: CASSVGWGQNYGYTF
CDR3nt: TGTGCCAGCAGCGTAGGCTGGGGACAGAACTATGGCTACACCTTC

j_gene: TRBJ2-2
abundance: NA
d_gene: TRBD2
v_gene: TRBV11-2
CDR3aa: CASSFSWFSGNPPGELFF
CDR3nt: TGTGCCAGCAGCTTCAGTTGGTTTAGCGGGAACCCCCCCGGGGAGCTGTTTTTT

j_gene: TRBJ1-4
abundance: NA
d_gene: NA
v_gene: TRBV6-1
CDR3aa: CASSALGAGNEKLFF
CDR3nt: TGTGCCAGCAGTGCCCTAGGGGCAGGTAATGAAAAACTGTTTTTT

j_gene: TRBJ2-1
abundance: NA
d_gene: TRBD2
v_gene: TRBV5-1
CDR3aa: CASSQTSGRDEQFF
CDR3nt: TGCGCCAGCAGCCAGACTAGCGGGAGAGATGAGCAGTTCTTC

j_gene: TRBJ2-3
abundance: NA
d_gene: TRBD2
v_gene: TRBV2
CDR3aa: CASRRLAGTDTQYF
CDR3nt: TGTGCCAGCAGACGACTAGCTGGCACAGATACGCAGTATTTT

j_gene: TRBJ2-1
abundance: many
d_gene: TRBD2
v_gene: TRBV3-1
CDR3aa: CASSQEARLAGSSYNEQFF
CDR3nt: TGTGCCAGCAGCCAAGAAGCTCGACTAGCGGGTAGCTCCTACAATGAGCAGTTCTTC

j_gene: TRBJ1-5
abundance: many
d_gene: NA
v_gene: TRBV12-3/TRBV12-4
CDR3aa: CASSLTPKASQPQHF
CDR3nt: TGTGCCAGCAGTTTAACCCCCAAGGCTAGTCAGCCCCAGCATTTT

j_gene: TRBJ2-1
abundance: few
d_gene: TRBD2
v_gene: TRBV19
CDR3aa: CASSMGAGGGFF
CDR3nt: TGTGCCAGTAGTATGGGGGCGGGAGGCGGTTTCTTC

j_gene: TRBJ1-6
abundance: NA
d_gene: NA
v_gene: TRBV19
CDR3aa: CASRPTVKGESPLHF
CDR3nt: TGTGCTAGTAGGCCAACGGTCAAGGGGGAATCACCCCTCCACTTT

j_gene: TRBJ1-2
abundance: NA
d_gene: NA
v_gene: TRBV19
CDR3aa: CASSTPADKYYGYTF
CDR3nt: TGTGCCAGTAGTACACCTGCTGACAAATACTATGGCTACACCTTC

j_gene: TRBJ1-1
abundance: many
d_gene: NA
v_gene: TRBV11-2
CDR3aa: CASSLVRWDTEAFF
CDR3nt: TGTGCCAGCAGCTTAGTTCGATGGGACACTGAAGCTTTCTTT

j_gene: TRBJ2-3
abundance: NA
d_gene: NA
v_gene: TRBV20-1
CDR3aa: CSARDSADTQYF
CDR3nt: TGCAGTGCTAGAGATTCGGCTGATACGCAGTATTTT

j_gene: TRBJ2-1
abundance: few
d_gene: NA
v_gene: TRBV29-1
CDR3aa: CSSRGRDEQFF
CDR3nt: TGCAGCTCCCGTGGTAGAGATGAGCAGTTCTTC

j_gene: TRBJ2-5
abundance: many
d_gene: TRBD2
v_gene: TRBV7-8
CDR3aa: CASSPRTSGLTETQYF
CDR3nt: TGTGCCAGCAGCCCGCGGACTAGCGGTCTTACGGAGACCCAGTACTTC

j_gene: TRBJ2-1
abundance: many
d_gene: TRBD2
v_gene: TRBV5-1
CDR3aa: CASSLGSGAKQFF
CDR3nt: TGCGCCAGCAGCTTGGGTAGCGGGGCTAAGCAGTTCTTC

j_gene: TRBJ2-1
abundance: many
d_gene: NA
v_gene: TRBV6-2/TRBV6-3
CDR3aa: CASSDVPGNEQFF
CDR3nt: TGTGCCAGCAGTGATGTCCCGGGCAATGAGCAGTTCTTC

j_gene: TRBJ2-5
abundance: many
d_gene: NA
v_gene: TRBV7-3
CDR3aa: CASSFPTTPMTSQETQYF
CDR3nt: TGTGCCAGCAGCTTTCCCACAACTCCTATGACTAGTCAAGAGACCCAGTACTTC

j_gene: TRBJ2-4
abundance: few
d_gene: TRBD1
v_gene: TRBV2
CDR3aa: CAGSVSAGQGKMAKNIQYF
CDR3nt: TGTGCCGGCAGTGTGTCCGCGGGACAGGGAAAGATGGCCAAAAACATTCAGTACTTC

j_gene: TRBJ2-4
abundance: many
d_gene: NA
v_gene: TRBV20-1
CDR3aa: CSARADLAKNIQYF
CDR3nt: TGCAGTGCTAGGGCGGACCTAGCCAAAAACATTCAGTACTTC

j_gene: TRBJ2-5
abundance: NA
d_gene: TRBD2
v_gene: TRBV27
CDR3aa: CASSLAGGFETQYF
CDR3nt: TGTGCCAGCAGTTTGGCGGGAGGTTTTGAGACCCAGTACTTC

j_gene: TRBJ2-7
abundance: NA
d_gene: TRBD1
v_gene: TRBV20-1
CDR3aa: CSARDRDRGQDEQYF
CDR3nt: TGCAGTGCTAGAGATCGGGACAGGGGGCAAGATGAGCAGTACTTC

j_gene: TRBJ2-1
abundance: few
d_gene: TRBD2
v_gene: TRBV30
CDR3aa: CAWSGGREGSNEQFF
CDR3nt: TGTGCCTGGAGTGGGGGGCGGGAGGGCTCCAATGAGCAGTTCTTC

j_gene: TRBJ2-7
abundance: many
d_gene: NA
v_gene: TRBV6-1
CDR3aa: CASSRFPEGGEQYF
CDR3nt: TGTGCCAGCAGCAGGTTCCCTGAAGGGGGCGAGCAGTACTTC

j_gene: TRBJ1-3
abundance: many
d_gene: NA
v_gene: TRBV12-3/TRBV12-4
CDR3aa: CATDSGNTIYF
CDR3nt: TGTGCCACAGACTCTGGAAACACCATATATTTT

j_gene: TRBJ2-1
abundance: NA
d_gene: NA
v_gene: TRBV3-1
CDR3aa: CASSHTGNSNEQFF
CDR3nt: TGTGCCAGCAGCCATACCGGGAACTCGAATGAGCAGTTCTTC

j_gene: TRBJ1-5
abundance: NA
d_gene: NA
v_gene: TRBV7-6
CDR3aa: CASSRGRGQQPQHF
CDR3nt: TGTGCCAGCAGCCGTGGGAGGGGACAACAGCCCCAGCATTTT